This T cell receptor beta chain was sequenced for a study of blood T cell repertoires in COVID-19. The CDR3 covers 13 residues. The germline CDR1 and CDR2 sequences are GTSNPN and SVGIG (reference sequence). Trimming cost V 4 bases and J 5 bases, with 14 bases left between them. This clone was counted once. In the source study's methods: Amplification of reference gene primers provided the estimated nucleated cell counts. Only in-frame clones appear in the TCRdb table, and some are missing; sequencing was by immunoSEQ multiplex PCR. D and trimming come from the DNA, and the V and J calls and clone size come from that table. The table has a few hundred thousand clones, approximately 85% seen once; the top ten hold roughly 2.2%. Individuals aged about 18 to 89 years were recruited from approximately 24 US areas.

V is TRBV30 and J is TRBJ1-2; TRBD1 is a possible D gene (6 bases). This clonotype originated in a man aged 25-45 years who had recovered from COVID-19. Input material: PBMCs or T cells enriched from blood (not recorded which). The CDR3 spells CAWNQGTFYGYTF. CDR3 nucleotide sequence: TGTGCCTGGAACCAGGGGACCTTTTATGGCTACACCTTC.